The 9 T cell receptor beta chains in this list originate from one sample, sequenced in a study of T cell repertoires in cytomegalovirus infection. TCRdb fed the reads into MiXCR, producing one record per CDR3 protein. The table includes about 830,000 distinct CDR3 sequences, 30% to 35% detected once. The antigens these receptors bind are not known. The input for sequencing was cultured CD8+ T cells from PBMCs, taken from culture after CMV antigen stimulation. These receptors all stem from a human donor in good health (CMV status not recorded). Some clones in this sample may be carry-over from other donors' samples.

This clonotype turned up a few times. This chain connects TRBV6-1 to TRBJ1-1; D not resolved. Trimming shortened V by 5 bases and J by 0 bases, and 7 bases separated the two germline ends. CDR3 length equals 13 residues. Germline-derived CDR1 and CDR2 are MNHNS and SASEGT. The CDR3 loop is CASSPDVNTEAFF. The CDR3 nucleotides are TGTGCCAGCAGTCCCGACGTGAACACTGAAGCTTTCTTT.

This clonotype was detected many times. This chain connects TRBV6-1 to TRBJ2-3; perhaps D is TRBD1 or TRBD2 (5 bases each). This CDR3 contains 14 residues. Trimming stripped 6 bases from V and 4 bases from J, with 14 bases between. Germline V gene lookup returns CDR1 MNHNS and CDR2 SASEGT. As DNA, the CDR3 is TGTGCCAGCAGCTGGGGACCCTTCGCAGATACGCAGTATTTT. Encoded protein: CASSWGPFADTQYF.

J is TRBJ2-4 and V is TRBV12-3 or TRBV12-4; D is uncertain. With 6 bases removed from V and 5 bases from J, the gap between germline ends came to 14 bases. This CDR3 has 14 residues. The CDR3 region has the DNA TGTGCCAGCAGACTCGGTGGGCCCCAAAACATTCAGTACTTC. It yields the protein CASRLGGPQNIQYF.

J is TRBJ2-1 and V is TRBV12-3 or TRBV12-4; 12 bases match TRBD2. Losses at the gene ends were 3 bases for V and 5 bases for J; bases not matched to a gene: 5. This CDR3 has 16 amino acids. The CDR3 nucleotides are TGTGCCAGCAGTTTTTCACTAGCGGGGGGCCACAATGAGCAGTTCTTC. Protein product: CASSFSLAGGHNEQFF.

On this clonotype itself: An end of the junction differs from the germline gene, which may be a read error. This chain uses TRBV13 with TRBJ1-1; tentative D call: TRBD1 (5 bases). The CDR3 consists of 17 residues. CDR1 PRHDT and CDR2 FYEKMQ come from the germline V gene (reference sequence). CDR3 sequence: CANSATVGNLMNTEAFF. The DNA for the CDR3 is TGTGCCAACAGCGCGACAGTGGGAAACCTCATGAACACTGAAGCTTTCTTT. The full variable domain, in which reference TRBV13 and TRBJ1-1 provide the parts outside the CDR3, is AAGVIQSPRHLIKEKRETATLKCYPIPRHDTVYWYQQGPGQDPQFLISFYEKMQSDKGSIPDRFSAQQFSDYHSELNMSSLELGDSALYFCANSATVGNLMNTEAFFGQGTRLTVV.

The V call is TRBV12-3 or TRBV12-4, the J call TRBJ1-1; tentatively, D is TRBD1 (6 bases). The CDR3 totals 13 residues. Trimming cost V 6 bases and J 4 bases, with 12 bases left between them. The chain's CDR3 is CASRRDKSTEAFF. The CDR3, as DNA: TGTGCCAGCAGACGGGACAAAAGCACTGAAGCTTTCTTT.

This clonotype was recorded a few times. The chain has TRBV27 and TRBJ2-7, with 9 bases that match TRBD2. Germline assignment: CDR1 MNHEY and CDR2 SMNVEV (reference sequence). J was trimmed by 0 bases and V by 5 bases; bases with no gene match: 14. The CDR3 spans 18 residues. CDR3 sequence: CASSPGGSGGLLSYEQYF. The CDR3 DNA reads TGTGCCAGCAGTCCTGGGGGGAGCGGGGGGCTCCTCTCCTACGAGCAGTACTTC.

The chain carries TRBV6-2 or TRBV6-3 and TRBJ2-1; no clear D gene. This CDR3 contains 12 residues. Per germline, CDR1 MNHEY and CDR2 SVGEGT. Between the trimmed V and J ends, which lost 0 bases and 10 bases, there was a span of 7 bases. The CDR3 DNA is TGTGCCAGCAGTTACTCGTCCCAAGAGCAGTTCTTC. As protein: CASSYSSQEQFF.

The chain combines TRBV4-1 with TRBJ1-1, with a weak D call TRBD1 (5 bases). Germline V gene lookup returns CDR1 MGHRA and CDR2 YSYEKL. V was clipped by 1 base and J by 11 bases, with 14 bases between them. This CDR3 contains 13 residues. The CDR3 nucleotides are TGCGCCAGCAGCCAAGCCCAGGGCAGGGAGGCTTTCTTT. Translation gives CASSQAQGREAFF.